One and the same sample provided the 7 T cell receptor beta chains below, sequenced in a study of glioma-infiltrating T cells. Amplification of TCR alpha and beta CDR3 regions from RNA used iRepertoire nested multiplex PCR. Via MiXCR, TCRdb re-called the multiplex PCR reads, giving one row per CDR3 protein. The table lists fewer than 250,000 distinct CDR3 sequences, approximately 30% of them singletons. Sequenced: glioma tissue, nonneoplastic brain tissue, or PBMCs (not recorded which). The source is a human donor with low-grade glioma or glioblastoma, undergoing nonglioma brain surgery, or in good health (not recorded which).

The chain couples TRBV20-1 to TRBJ2-7, with 7 bases matching TRBD2. J was trimmed by 3 bases and V by 3 bases; bases with no gene match: 8. This CDR3 spans 14 amino acids. Germline V gene sequence: CDR1 DFQATT, CDR2 SNEGSKA (reference sequence). The CDR3, as DNA: TGCAGTGCTAGTATCCAGGGAGGGCACTACGAGCAGTACTTC. This codes for CSASIQGGHYEQYF.

This clonotype was picked up many times. V is TRBV20-1 and J is TRBJ2-5, with D perhaps being TRBD1 or TRBD2 (5 bases each). The germline V gene encodes CDR1 DFQATT and CDR2 SNEGSKA (reference sequence). This CDR3 is built from 13 residues. CDR3 in amino acids: CGGRRAGQETQYF. The CDR3 DNA sequence: TGCGGGGGACGCAGGGCAGGGCAAGAGACCCAGTACTTC.

This clonotype was recorded at least ten times. The chain couples TRBV24-1 to TRBJ2-1; a possible D gene is TRBD1 (6 bases). The CDR3 covers 16 residues. The germline V and J ends were trimmed by 4 bases and 5 bases, with 17 bases remaining between them. CDR1 and CDR2 (germline): KGHDR, SFDVKD. The CDR3 loop reads CATSDMRAGANNEQFF. In nucleotides, the CDR3 is TGTGCCACCAGTGACATGCGGGCAGGGGCGAACAATGAGCAGTTCTTC.

Notes on this clonotype: A much larger clone differs by one base, so this may be a read error. The chain employs TRBV11-2 and TRBJ1-1; D not certain. V was cut by 1 base and J by 1 base, with 7 bases left in between. Looked up from germline, CDR1 is SGHAT and CDR2 is FQNNGV. This CDR3 spans 14 amino acids. This CDR3 is CASSLVAGNTEAFF. CDR3 sequence (DNA): TGTGCCAGCAGCTTAGTCGCAGGGAACACTGAAGCTTTCTTT. The full variable domain, in which reference TRBV11-2 and TRBJ1-1 provide the parts outside the CDR3, is EAGVAQSPRYKIIEKRQSVAFWCNPISGHATLYWYQQILGQGPKLLIQFQNNGVVDDSQLPKDRFSAERLKGVDSTLKIQPAKLEDSAVYLCASSLVAGNTEAFFGQGTRLTVV.

In the case of this clonotype: A much bigger clone sits one base away, suggesting this may be a read error. The chain couples TRBV4-1 to TRBJ1-1, with D possibly matching TRBD1 (5 bases). CDR3 length equals 16 residues. Germline V lookup: CDR1 MGHRA, CDR2 YSYEKL. The CDR3 here is CASSPGGGGLNTKAFF. As DNA, the CDR3 is TGCGCCAGCAGCCCTGGGGGGGGTGGGTTGAACACTAAAGCTTTCTTT.

The chain couples TRBV5-1 to TRBJ1-1, with D possibly TRBD1 on 5 matching bases. The CDR3 length is 12 residues. CDR1 is SGHRS and CDR2 is YFSETQ in the germline V gene. Trimming took off 0 bases at V and 8 bases at J, with 8 bases between the two ends. Here the CDR3 reads CASSLEGVEAFF. The DNA for the CDR3 is TGCGCCAGCAGCTTGGAAGGGGTAGAAGCTTTCTTT.

This clonotype was seen at least ten times. The rearrangement uses TRBV20-1 and TRBJ2-3; 14 positions agree with TRBD2. V shed 0 bases, J shed 6 bases, and the junction held 11 bases outside the gene matches. This CDR3 contains 18 residues. The V gene's germline CDR1 is DFQATT and CDR2 SNEGSKA (reference sequence). CDR3 in amino acids: CSARDLRLAGGPRDTQYF. In nucleotides, the CDR3 is TGCAGTGCTAGAGATTTAAGACTAGCGGGAGGGCCTCGGGATACGCAGTATTTT.